These 27 T cell receptor beta chains originate from one sample sequenced in a study of blood T cell repertoires in COVID-19. Using immunoSEQ multiplex PCR, the repertoire was profiled, and TCRdb retains in-frame clones only, with some absent. The profile shows some 160,000 clones, 76% of them singletons. Sequenced input: peripheral blood. The receptor source for this set is a man in his sixties with acute or convalescent COVID-19.

Many counts were recorded for this clone. The chain has TRBV19 and TRBJ1-4; TRBD1 aligns across 10 bases. The V gene end was trimmed by 3 bases and the J gene end by 7 bases; junction bases not matched to a gene: 2. Germline values: CDR1 LNHDA, CDR2 SQIVND (reference sequence). This CDR3 has 14 residues. Here the CDR3 reads CASSIRTGGEKLFF. The CDR3 nucleotides are TGTGCCAGTAGTATCAGGACAGGGGGTGAAAAACTGTTTTTT.

This chain joins TRBV2 and TRBJ1-4, with D possibly TRBD1 on 6 matching bases. The CDR3 loop spans 13 amino acids. Trimming took 8 bases from V and 1 from J, leaving 8 bases between them. The germline CDR1 and CDR2 sequences are SNHLY and FYNNEI. CDR3 sequence reads: CASEGGTNEKLFF. In nucleotides, the CDR3 is TGTGCCAGCGAAGGGGGAACTAATGAAAAACTGTTTTTT.

The chain joins TRBV21-1 to TRBJ2-1; the table names TRBD1, a call not compared with the DNA. TRBV21-1 is marked as a pseudogene. The CDR3 spans 15 residues. The CDR3 DNA follows: TGTGCCAGCAGCAAGGGGACAGGGGGCAGAAATGAGCAGTTCTTC. Residues: CASSKGTGGRNEQFF.

V gene TRBV5-1 combines with J gene TRBJ2-2; 10 bases map to TRBD2. J was trimmed by 5 bases and V by 5 bases; bases with no gene match: 12. The germline CDR1 and CDR2 sequences are SGHRS and YFSETQ. The CDR3 spans 17 residues. The CDR3 protein is CASRLAAGGSGTGELFF. CDR3 bases: TGCGCCAGCAGACTGGCAGCGGGAGGGTCGGGGACCGGGGAGCTGTTTTTT. Full variable domain (remainder filled in from reference TRBV5-1 and TRBJ2-2): KAGVTQTPRYLIKTRGQQVTLSCSPISGHRSVSWYQQTPGQGLQFLFEYFSETQRNKGNFPGRFSGRQFSNSRSEMNVSTLELGDSALYLCASRLAAGGSGTGELFFGEGSRLTVL.

The chain couples TRBV6-2 or TRBV6-3 to TRBJ2-1; D is perhaps TRBD2 (6 bases). Germline CDR1 reads MNHEY; CDR2 reads SVGEGT. V shed 6 bases and J shed 14 bases, with 20 bases lying between them. CDR3 length: 13 amino acids. CDR3 sequence reads: CASSPLGSGPEFF. The DNA for the CDR3 is TGTGCCAGCAGCCCCCTTGGGAGCGGGCCCGAGTTCTTC.

Written as DNA, the CDR3 is TGTGCCAGCAGCTTGGCAGCAGGCAACTATAATTCACCCCTCCACTTT. Amino acid sequence: CASSLAAGNYNSPLHF. The rearrangement links TRBV5-5 to TRBJ1-6, with no clear D. V was clipped by 0 bases and J by 3 bases, with 10 bases between them. There are 16 residues in the CDR3. Germline V gene data show CDR1 as SGHKS and CDR2 as YYEKEE (reference sequence).

The CDR3 DNA is TGTGCCATCAGTGAGTCCTCTGCCAGCGGCGGGGAGCTGTTTTTT. As protein: CAISESSASGGELFF. The chain carries TRBV10-3 and TRBJ2-2, with D tentatively TRBD2 (5 bases). CDR1 ENHRY and CDR2 SYGVKD come from the germline V gene. Trimming removed 0 bases from V and 7 bases from J, with 12 bases in between. There are 15 residues in the CDR3.

The genes are TRBV7-9 and TRBJ2-3; no firm D call. The CDR3 has 14 amino acids. The germline V gene has CDR1 SEHNR and CDR2 FQNEAQ (reference sequence). Trimming left V 5 bases short and J 0 bases short, with 9 bases between. The CDR3 loop reads CASSPQVSTDTQYF. The CDR3 nucleotides are TGTGCCAGCAGCCCCCAGGTTAGCACAGATACGCAGTATTTT. Full variable domain (remainder filled in from reference TRBV7-9 and TRBJ2-3): DTGVSQNPRHKITKRGQNVTFRCDPISEHNRLYWYRQTLGQGPEFLTYFQNEAQLEKSRLLSDRFSAERPKGSFSTLEIQRTEQGDSAMYLCASSPQVSTDTQYFGPGTRLTVL.

This clone was observed a handful of times. The genes are TRBV19 and TRBJ1-2; tentatively, D is TRBD1 (6 bases). The germline V gene has CDR1 LNHDA and CDR2 SQIVND (reference sequence). This CDR3 contains 13 residues. V was clipped by 5 bases and J by 3 bases, with 10 bases between them. CDR3 in DNA: TGTGCCAGTAGTGCACAGGGCTACTATGGCTACACCTTC. This encodes CASSAQGYYGYTF.

This chain joins TRBV18 and TRBJ1-2, with 9 bases matching TRBD1. Germline CDR1 reads KGHSH; CDR2 reads LQKENI. The CDR3 is 14 residues long. The V segment lost 2 bases and the J segment 8 bases; nucleotides outside the gene matches: 6. The CDR3 DNA sequence: TGTGCCAGCTCACCAACGGACAGGGGTGGCGGCTACACCTTC. Translation: CASSPTDRGGGYTF.

The chain combines TRBV30 with TRBJ1-6; 8 bases map to TRBD1. In germline, CDR1 is GTSNPN, CDR2 SVGIG (reference sequence). The CDR3 is 14 amino acids. The J segment lost 6 bases and the V segment lost 3 bases, leaving 4 bases of the junction unmatched. The CDR3 is CAWRGQVTNSPLHF. The CDR3 DNA reads TGTGCCTGGAGGGGACAGGTCACTAATTCACCCCTCCACTTT.

The chain uses TRBV7-9 and TRBJ2-1; 15 nucleotides agree with TRBD2. This CDR3 region has 13 residues. Germline trimming cut 8 bases from V and 9 bases from J; bases unmatched to any gene: 2. Germline values: CDR1 SEHNR, CDR2 FQNEAQ (reference sequence). CDR3 in DNA: TGTGCCAGCGCGGGACTAGCGGGAGGTGAGCAGTTCTTC. Its translation: CASAGLAGGEQFF. Complete variable domain (other parts from reference TRBV7-9 and TRBJ2-1): DTGVSQNPRHKITKRGQNVTFRCDPISEHNRLYWYRQTLGQGPEFLTYFQNEAQLEKSRLLSDRFSAERPKGSFSTLEIQRTEQGDSAMYLCASAGLAGGEQFFGPGTRLTVL.

In regard to this clone: The sample holds other DNA sequences that translate to the same CDR3. The chain recombines TRBV11-2 with TRBJ2-3, with 7 bases aligning to TRBD1. The CDR3 loop spans 13 amino acids. Looked up from germline, CDR1 is SGHAT and CDR2 is FQNNGV. Trimming took 3 bases from V and 6 from J; bases not matched to a gene: 3. This chain's CDR3 is CASSFRGSDTQYF. CDR3 bases: TGTGCCAGCAGCTTCAGGGGGTCGGATACGCAGTATTTT.

V is TRBV25-1 and J is TRBJ1-1; 8 bases are shared with TRBD1. The length of the CDR3 is 18 residues. Looked up from germline, CDR1 is MGHDK and CDR2 is SYGVNS. The V gene end was trimmed by 6 bases and the J gene end by 3 bases; junction bases not matched to a gene: 18. The CDR3 DNA reads as TGTGCCAGCAGGGCCCGGGACAGGACTAGAGCTAAGGACACTGAAGCTTTCTTT. This sequence encodes CASRARDRTRAKDTEAFF. Combining the CDR3 with reference TRBV25-1 and TRBJ1-1 gives the whole variable domain EADIYQTPRYLVIGTGKKITLECSQTMGHDKMYWYQQDPGMELHLIHYSYGVNSTEKGDLSSESTVSRIRTEHFPLTLESARPSHTSQYLCASRARDRTRAKDTEAFFGQGTRLTVV.

This clone was observed many times. V usage is TRBV2 and J usage is TRBJ1-5; D is possibly TRBD1 (6 bases). Germline CDR1 is SNHLY and CDR2 is FYNNEI. Trimming stripped 3 bases from V and 4 bases from J, with 10 bases between. The CDR3 contains 14 residues. CDR3 sequence: CASSDNRANQPQHF. CDR3 nucleotide sequence: TGTGCCAGCAGTGATAACAGGGCAAATCAGCCCCAGCATTTT.

The chain combines TRBV24-1 with TRBJ2-1, with TRBD1 as a possible D gene (5 bases). Deletions cut 5 bases from V and 3 bases from J, with 19 bases between. CDR1 and CDR2 from the germline V gene are KGHDR and SFDVKD. The CDR3 length is 17 residues. In nucleotides, the CDR3 is TGTGCCACCAGTGGAAGAGAGGCAGGGTCAGGCTACAATGAGCAGTTCTTC. It encodes CATSGREAGSGYNEQFF.

This sequence joins TRBV15 and TRBJ2-7; D possibly corresponds to TRBD2 (5 bases). This CDR3 is 15 amino acids long. Trimming removed 3 bases from V and 0 bases from J, with 12 bases in between. Germline assignment: CDR1 LNHNV and CDR2 YYDKDF (reference sequence). CDR3 loop: CATSREAAFSYEQYF. The CDR3 nucleotides are TGTGCCACCAGCAGGGAGGCGGCATTCTCCTACGAGCAGTACTTC.

This clone occurred many times. The gene calls are TRBV14 and TRBJ2-3; possible D gene TRBD1, 5 bases. CDR3 size: 14 residues. Germline V CDR1 and CDR2: SGHDN, FVKESK. V dropped 4 bases and J dropped 10 bases, with 18 bases sitting between them. In DNA, the CDR3 is TGTGCCAGCAGCCCTGGGGCTACCTCGGGTCCGCAGTATTTT. Protein sequence: CASSPGATSGPQYF.

This chain connects TRBV4-1 to TRBJ2-7; TRBD2 matches at 7 bases. V lost 4 bases, J lost 5 bases, and 5 bases stayed unmatched. This CDR3 region has 13 residues. Looked up from germline, CDR1 is MGHRA and CDR2 is YSYEKL. The CDR3 nucleotides are TGCGCCAGCAGCCCGGGACTAACCAACGAGCAGTACTTC. This gives the protein CASSPGLTNEQYF.

This clone was seen a single time. The DNA for the CDR3 is TGTGCCAGTAGTATAAGGGGCACCGGGGAGCTGTTTTTT. Translating gives CASSIRGTGELFF. The chain combines TRBV19 with TRBJ2-2; perhaps TRBD1 as D (5 bases). Trimming removed 2 bases at V and 4 bases at J, with 5 bases between. The CDR3 contains 13 residues. Germline V gives CDR1 LNHDA, CDR2 SQIVND (reference sequence).

This clone has a count of ten or more. The chain links TRBV15 to TRBJ1-2; 7 bases align to TRBD1. The germline V gene encodes CDR1 LNHNV and CDR2 YYDKDF (reference sequence). Trimming at V came to 4 bases and at J to 8 bases, leaving 7 bases not matched to a gene. The CDR3 contains 13 residues. CDR3 region: CATSKRTGQGYTF. CDR3 DNA sequence: TGTGCCACCAGCAAAAGGACGGGACAGGGCTACACCTTC.

CDR3 coding DNA: TGTGCCAGCTCAGCCGAGGGAGCCTCTGGAGCTTTCTTT. Translated: CASSAEGASGAFF. J is TRBJ1-1 and V is TRBV18; D gene uncertain. V was pared by 5 bases and J by 10 bases, with 17 bases between. The CDR3 spans 13 residues. The germline gives CDR1 KGHSH, CDR2 LQKENI.

The chain is built from TRBV30 and TRBJ2-2; D might be TRBD1 (5 bases). In germline, CDR1 is GTSNPN, CDR2 SVGIG (reference sequence). The CDR3 contains 15 residues. The V gene lost 3 bases and the J gene lost 2 bases, with 13 bases spanning the gap. CDR3 amino acids: CAWRGEASNTGELFF. The CDR3 region has the DNA TGTGCCTGGAGAGGGGAAGCTTCAAACACCGGGGAGCTGTTTTTT.

The chain carries TRBV7-6 and TRBJ1-1; D unclear. Trimming took off 1 base at V and 6 bases at J, with 9 bases between the two ends. This CDR3 has 13 residues. CDR1 is SGHVS and CDR2 is FNYEAQ in the germline V gene. CDR3 residues: CASSLEAGAEAFF. CDR3 coding DNA: TGTGCCAGCAGCTTAGAGGCGGGCGCTGAAGCTTTCTTT.

V gene TRBV16 combines with J gene TRBJ1-2; unclear D gene. CDR1 KGHSY and CDR2 FQNENV come from the germline V gene. Deletions cut 1 base from V and 5 bases from J, with 5 bases between. The CDR3 extends over 12 amino acids. CDR3 loop: CASSQFEYGYTF. The CDR3 DNA is TGTGCCAGCAGCCAATTTGAGTATGGCTACACCTTC.

The chain uses TRBV5-1 and TRBJ1-1; D unclear. Per the germline V gene, CDR1 is SGHRS and CDR2 is YFSETQ. The ends were cut back, 2 bases at V and 4 bases at J, with 9 bases in the middle. The CDR3 has 13 amino acids. CDR3 region: CASSFPEVTEAFF. The CDR3 DNA reads as TGCGCCAGCAGCTTCCCAGAGGTCACTGAAGCTTTCTTT.

The DNA for the CDR3 is TGTGCCAGCAGCCAAGCAGGACAGGCTTCTGGAAACACCATATATTTT. It codes for CASSQAGQASGNTIYF. The gene calls are TRBV4-2 and TRBJ1-3; 7 bases line up with TRBD1. The length of the CDR3 is 16 residues. With V trimmed by 1 base and J by 1 base, 4 bases remained unmatched. Germline values: CDR1 LGHNA, CDR2 YNFKEQ.